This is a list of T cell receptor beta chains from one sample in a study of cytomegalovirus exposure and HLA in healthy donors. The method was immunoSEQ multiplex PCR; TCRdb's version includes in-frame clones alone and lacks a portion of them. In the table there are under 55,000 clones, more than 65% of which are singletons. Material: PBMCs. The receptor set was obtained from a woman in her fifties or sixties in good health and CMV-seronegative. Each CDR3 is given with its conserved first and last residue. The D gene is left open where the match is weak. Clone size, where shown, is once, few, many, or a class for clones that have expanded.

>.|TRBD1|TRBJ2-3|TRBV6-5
TGTGCCAGCAGTGACGACAGGGGCACAGATACGCAGTATTTT
CASSDDRGTDTQYF
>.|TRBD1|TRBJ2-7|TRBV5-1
TGCGCCAGCAGCTCCGGGACAGTGAACTACGAGCAGTACTTC
CASSSGTVNYEQYF
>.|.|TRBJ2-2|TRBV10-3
TGTGCCACCGCGGGCGGTCCCCCCGGGGAGCTGTTTTTT
CATAGGPPGELFF
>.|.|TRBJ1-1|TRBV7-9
TGTTCCAGCAGCACCGACAGTTTGGAGGCTTTCTTT
CSSSTDSLEAFF
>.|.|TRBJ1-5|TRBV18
TGTGCCAGCTCACGCGGGGCCGGCAATCAGCCCCAGCATTTT
CASSRGAGNQPQHF
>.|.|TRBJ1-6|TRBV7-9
TGTGCCAGCAGCTTACCAGGGTGGAATTCACCCCTCCACTTT
CASSLPGWNSPLHF
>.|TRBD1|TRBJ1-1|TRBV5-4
TGTGCCAGCAGCTTGGATGCAGGGGGGAGAACCAGGAACACTGAAGCTTTCTTT
CASSLDAGGRTRNTEAFF
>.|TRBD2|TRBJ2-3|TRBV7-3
TGTGCCAGCAGCCCCCGCCGGGGGGATACAGATACGCAGTATTTT
CASSPRRGDTDTQYF
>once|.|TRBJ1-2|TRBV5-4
TGTGCCAGCAGCTTGGATCCGGCGGCCTTGGATGGCTACACCTTC
CASSLDPAALDGYTF
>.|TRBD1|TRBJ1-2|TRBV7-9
TGTGCCAGCAGCCCCCCGGACTCAGGGGGCGGTGGCTACACCTTC
CASSPPDSGGGGYTF
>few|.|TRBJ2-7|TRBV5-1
TGCGCCAGCAGCTCCACCTACGAGCAGTACTTC
CASSSTYEQYF
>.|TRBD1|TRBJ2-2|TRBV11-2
TGTGCCAGCAGCGCCATCCAGGGGGCCGGGGAGCTGTTTTTT
CASSAIQGAGELFF
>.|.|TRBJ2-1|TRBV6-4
TGTGCCAGCAGCGCTAATAGCGAGAGCTCCTACAATGAGCAGTTCTTC
CASSANSESSYNEQFF
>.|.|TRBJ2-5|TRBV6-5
TGTGCCAGCAGTTACAGGGGGTTTACAGAGACCCAGTACTTC
CASSYRGFTETQYF
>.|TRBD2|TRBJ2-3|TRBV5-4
TGTGCCAGCAGCCCGCGCCCCTTAGCGGGCATACGCACAGATACGCAGTATTTT
CASSPRPLAGIRTDTQYF
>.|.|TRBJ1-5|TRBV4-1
TGCGCCAGCAGCCAAGAGGCAGGACTTCAGCCCCAGCATTTT
CASSQEAGLQPQHF
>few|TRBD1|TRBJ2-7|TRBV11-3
TGTGCCAGCAACCCCCACAGGGGGCAAGTATACGAGCAGTACTTC
CASNPHRGQVYEQYF
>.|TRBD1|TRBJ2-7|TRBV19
TGTGCCAGTAGTATTTCTGGACAGGGCTCCTACGAGCAGTACTTC
CASSISGQGSYEQYF
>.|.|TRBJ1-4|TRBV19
TGTGCCAGTAGTATAGGCGGCAGCTTTAATGAAAAACTGTTTTTT
CASSIGGSFNEKLFF
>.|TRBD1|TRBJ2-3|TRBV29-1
TGCAGCGTTCGACAGGGGGCGAGCACAGATACGCAGTATTTT
CSVRQGASTDTQYF
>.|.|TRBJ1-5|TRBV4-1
TGCGCCAGCAGCCAAGAAGGACGGAACAGGGTTCAGCCCCAGCATTTT
CASSQEGRNRVQPQHF
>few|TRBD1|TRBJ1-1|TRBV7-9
TGTGCCAGCAGAACTTCTCCAGGGGGCCACACTGAAGCTTTCTTT
CASRTSPGGHTEAFF
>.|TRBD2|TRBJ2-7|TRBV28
TGTGCCAGCGGAAGCGGGAGTGGGACTTACGAGCAGTACTTC
CASGSGSGTYEQYF
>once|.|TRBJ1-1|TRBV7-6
TGTGCCAGCAGCCCAGGCCAGAACACTGAAGCTTTCTTT
CASSPGQNTEAFF
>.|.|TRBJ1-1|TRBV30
TGTGCCTGGAGTGTTAGTATAAGGAACACTGAAGCTTTCTTT
CAWSVSIRNTEAFF
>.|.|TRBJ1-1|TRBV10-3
TGTGCCATCAGTGAAGGCCTAAGGACACCGAACACTGAAGCTTTCTTT
CAISEGLRTPNTEAFF
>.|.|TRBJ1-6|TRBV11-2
TGTGCCAGCAGCCCTAACTCAGGGGATAGGGATTCACCCCTCCACTTT
CASSPNSGDRDSPLHF